Following are 7 T cell receptor beta chains from one sample sequenced in a study of T cells after somatic rescue of genetic block. Sequencing used immunoSEQ multiplex PCR; TCRdb keeps in-frame clones, though not all of them. The table shows 50,000 to 60,000 clones, with 90% to 97% occurring only once. Sequencing input: peripheral blood mononuclear cells (PBMCs). The receptors shown here come from a child in the first two years of life.

V usage is TRBV18 and J usage is TRBJ1-1; D is ambiguous. Germline V gene data show CDR1 as KGHSH and CDR2 as LQKENI. Trimming stripped 3 bases from V and 4 bases from J, with 12 bases between. The CDR3 consists of 14 residues. The DNA of the CDR3 is TGTGCCAGCTCACCCCCGGAAGTCAGCACTGAAGCTTTCTTT. The encoded protein is CASSPPEVSTEAFF.

The CDR3 coding sequence is TGTGCCAGCAGTTTTACGTGGGAGCTTTCACCCACTAGCAATCAGCCCCAGCATTTT. Protein product: CASSFTWELSPTSNQPQHF. The gene calls are TRBV27 and TRBJ1-5, with D unresolved. The CDR3 is 19 amino acids. Trimming took 3 bases from V and 0 from J, leaving 21 bases between them. Germline V lookup: CDR1 MNHEY, CDR2 SMNVEV (reference sequence).

This chain joins TRBV30 and TRBJ2-7; D perhaps matches TRBD2 (6 bases). This CDR3 region has 13 residues. Germline V gene data show CDR1 as GTSNPN and CDR2 as SVGIG (reference sequence). Trimming left V 3 bases short and J 0 bases short, with 9 bases between. CDR3 nucleotide sequence: TGTGCCTGGAGCCGGGGGAGCTCCTACGAGCAGTACTTC. Translation gives CAWSRGSSYEQYF.

The gene calls are TRBV7-2 and TRBJ2-1, with TRBD2 matching over 8 bases. Trimming cost V 2 bases and J 7 bases; bases outside gene matches: 7. The CDR3 loop spans 15 amino acids. Germline V gives CDR1 SGHTA, CDR2 FQGNSA. CDR3 amino acids: CASSLIAGLGNEQFF. The CDR3 DNA reads TGTGCCAGCAGCTTAATAGCGGGATTGGGGAATGAGCAGTTCTTC. Looking up the rest from reference TRBV7-2 and TRBJ2-1 gives the full variable domain: GAGVSQSPSNKVTEKGKDVELRCDPISGHTALYWYRQSLGQGLEFLIYFQGNSAPDKSGLPSDRFSAERTGGSVSTLTIQRTQQEDSAVYLCASSLIAGLGNEQFFGPGTRLTVL.

This clone was seen only once. The genes are TRBV6-9 and TRBJ2-3, with TRBD1 matching over 10 bases. The J segment lost 8 bases and the V segment lost 6 bases, leaving 8 bases of the junction unmatched. The length of the CDR3 is 14 residues. The germline CDR1 and CDR2 sequences are MNHGY and SVAAGI. The CDR3 bases are TGTGCCAGCAGCCTTGACAGGGGGCTAAGTACGCAGTATTTT. Protein product: CASSLDRGLSTQYF.

V is TRBV10-3 and J is TRBJ2-2; 8 bases align to TRBD1. V shed 8 bases and J 2 bases; nucleotides not matched to a gene: 4. This CDR3 is built from 14 residues. Germline V gene sequence: CDR1 ENHRY, CDR2 SYGVKD. The CDR3 is CAIPGQDNTGELFF. The CDR3 DNA reads TGTGCCATCCCGGGACAGGACAACACCGGGGAGCTGTTTTTT.

This sequence joins TRBV28 and TRBJ1-1; 10 bases agree with TRBD1. There are 15 residues in the CDR3. Germline lookup yields CDR1 MDHEN and CDR2 SYDVKM. V shed 6 bases and J 5 bases; nucleotides not matched to a gene: 9. Here the CDR3 DNA reads TGTGCCAGCAGGAGACAGGGGGCGACGAAGACTGAAGCTTTCTTT. Translating it yields CASRRQGATKTEAFF.